The clone carrying this T cell receptor beta chain was counted a few times. Its specificity is unknown. The data originate from a study of post-analysis software for immune sequencing data. Study-wide results and limits: Patients carried four or five TRBV segments more frequently than controls did, and TRBV5-6, TRBV5-1 and TRBV20-1 were among them. Multiple sclerosis patients had significantly lower normalized Chao1 diversity than controls.

Libraries were made from TCR beta cDNA, and they carried unique molecular identifiers. TCRdb used MiXCR to reprocess the PCR reads, holding one entry per CDR3 protein. The data hold fewer than 850,000 distinct CDR3 sequences, with roughly 30% observed a single time. The length of the CDR3 is 13 residues. V was pared by 4 bases and J by 4 bases, with 5 bases of the junction left unmatched. Germline values: CDR1 SQVTM, CDR2 ANQGSEA. The TCR originated in a girl aged 10-17 years with multiple sclerosis. This chain joins TRBV29-1 and TRBJ2-7; 9 bases map to TRBD1. Sequences were obtained from blood. CDR3: CSVVHRGRYEQYF. The CDR3 nucleotides read TGCAGCGTTGTTCACAGGGGGCGGTACGAGCAGTACTTC.